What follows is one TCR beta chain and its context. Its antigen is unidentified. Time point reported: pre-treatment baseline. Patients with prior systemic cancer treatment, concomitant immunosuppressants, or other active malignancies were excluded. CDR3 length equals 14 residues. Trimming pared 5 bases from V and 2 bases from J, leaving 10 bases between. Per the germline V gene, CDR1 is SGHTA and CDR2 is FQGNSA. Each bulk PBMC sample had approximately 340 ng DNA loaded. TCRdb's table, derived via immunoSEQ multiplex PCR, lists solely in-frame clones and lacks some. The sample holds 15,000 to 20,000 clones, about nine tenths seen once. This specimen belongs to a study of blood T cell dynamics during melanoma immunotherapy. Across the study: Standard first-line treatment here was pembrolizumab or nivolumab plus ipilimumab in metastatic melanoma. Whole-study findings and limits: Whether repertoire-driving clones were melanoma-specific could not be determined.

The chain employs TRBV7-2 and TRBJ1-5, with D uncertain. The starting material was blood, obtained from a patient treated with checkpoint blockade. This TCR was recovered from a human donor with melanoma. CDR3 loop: CASSPSGGNQPQHF. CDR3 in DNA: TGTGCCAGCAGCCCCTCGGGAGGCAATCAGCCCCAGCATTTT.